The rows below give T cell receptor beta chains drawn from one sample of a study of blood T cell repertoires in COVID-19. Sequencing was performed with immunoSEQ multiplex PCR; in TCRdb, only in-frame clones are kept and a portion is missing. The sample contains 150,000 to 200,000 clones, roughly 82% of which appear only once. Sequences were obtained from peripheral blood. These receptors were taken from an older woman with acute or convalescent COVID-19. CDR3s include the opening cysteine and the closing phenylalanine or tryptophan. The order of the fields is CDR3 protein, CDR3 DNA, J gene, V gene, D gene, clone size. A D gene is named only where the DNA matches it firmly. Clone size is stated in some rows and not others, as once, few, many or a class when expanded.

CDR3aa: CASSAGVEAFF
CDR3nt: TGTGCCAGTAGTGCAGGGGTTGAAGCTTTCTTT
j_gene: TRBJ1-1
v_gene: TRBV19
d_gene: -
abundance: once

CDR3aa: CASSHSRKLAAYTGELFF
CDR3nt: TGTGCCAGCAGCCACTCGCGAAAACTAGCGGCCTATACCGGGGAGCTGTTTTTT
j_gene: TRBJ2-2
v_gene: TRBV5-8
d_gene: TRBD2
abundance: -

CDR3aa: CASSLDREETQYF
CDR3nt: TGTGCCAGCAGCTTAGACAGGGAAGAGACCCAGTACTTC
j_gene: TRBJ2-5
v_gene: TRBV7-2
d_gene: -
abundance: -

CDR3aa: CASSVGGYGQPQHF
CDR3nt: TGTGCCAGCAGCGTTGGGGGGTACGGTCAGCCCCAGCATTTT
j_gene: TRBJ1-5
v_gene: TRBV9
d_gene: -
abundance: -

CDR3aa: CASSLEGLGYGYTF
CDR3nt: TGTGCCAGCAGCTTAGAAGGACTGGGCTATGGCTACACCTTC
j_gene: TRBJ1-2
v_gene: TRBV7-2
d_gene: -
abundance: -

CDR3aa: CASSTDRVWDQPQHF
CDR3nt: TGTGCCAGTAGTACAGACAGGGTATGGGATCAGCCCCAGCATTTT
j_gene: TRBJ1-5
v_gene: TRBV19
d_gene: TRBD1
abundance: -

CDR3aa: CASSLQGYGNTIYF
CDR3nt: TGCGCCAGCAGCTTACAGGGGTATGGAAACACCATATATTTT
j_gene: TRBJ1-3
v_gene: TRBV5-1
d_gene: TRBD1
abundance: -

CDR3aa: CASSYGQSPQPQHF
CDR3nt: TGTGCCAGCAGTTACGGACAGTCCCCCCAGCCCCAGCATTTT
j_gene: TRBJ1-5
v_gene: TRBV6-5
d_gene: -
abundance: -

CDR3aa: CATSDPGQGDGYTF
CDR3nt: TGTGCCACCAGTGACCCGGGACAAGGCGATGGCTACACCTTC
j_gene: TRBJ1-2
v_gene: TRBV24-1
d_gene: -
abundance: -

CDR3aa: CASSEDRVPSYEQYF
CDR3nt: TGTGCCAGCAGTGAAGACAGGGTCCCCTCCTACGAGCAGTACTTC
j_gene: TRBJ2-7
v_gene: TRBV25-1
d_gene: TRBD1
abundance: -

CDR3aa: CASSPNPPTGGIGYTF
CDR3nt: TGTGCCAGCAGCCCCAACCCCCCCACAGGGGGAATAGGCTACACCTTC
j_gene: TRBJ1-2
v_gene: TRBV28
d_gene: TRBD1
abundance: -

CDR3aa: CASTEFSTDTQYF
CDR3nt: TGTGCCAGCACGGAGTTTAGCACAGATACGCAGTATTTT
j_gene: TRBJ2-3
v_gene: TRBV28
d_gene: -
abundance: -

CDR3aa: CAWSYSGGELFF
CDR3nt: TGTGCCTGGAGTTACTCAGGCGGGGAGCTGTTTTTT
j_gene: TRBJ2-2
v_gene: TRBV30
d_gene: -
abundance: -

CDR3aa: CASTLPGQPHYEQYF
CDR3nt: TGTGCCAGCACCCTTCCGGGACAGCCTCACTACGAGCAGTACTTC
j_gene: TRBJ2-7
v_gene: TRBV28
d_gene: TRBD1
abundance: -

CDR3aa: CASSRRGQGKYF
CDR3nt: TGTGCCAGTAGCCGACGAGGACAGGGAAAGTACTTC
j_gene: TRBJ2-7
v_gene: TRBV19
d_gene: TRBD1
abundance: -

CDR3aa: CASSLGTRGDEQYF
CDR3nt: TGTGCCAGCAGCCTAGGGACTAGAGGGGACGAGCAGTACTTC
j_gene: TRBJ2-7
v_gene: TRBV5-5
d_gene: TRBD2
abundance: -

CDR3aa: CASTDREGLYEQYF
CDR3nt: TGTGCCAGCACGGATAGGGAGGGCCTCTACGAGCAGTACTTC
j_gene: TRBJ2-7
v_gene: TRBV7-9
d_gene: TRBD2
abundance: -

CDR3aa: CASTTGFNYGYTF
CDR3nt: TGTGCCAGCACTACAGGGTTCAACTATGGCTACACCTTC
j_gene: TRBJ1-2
v_gene: TRBV2
d_gene: -
abundance: -

CDR3aa: CASSIGQGYNQPQHF
CDR3nt: TGTGCCAGTAGTATCGGCCAGGGGTACAATCAGCCCCAGCATTTT
j_gene: TRBJ1-5
v_gene: TRBV19
d_gene: -
abundance: -

CDR3aa: CASSPAGTGLVGEQFF
CDR3nt: TGTGCCAGCAGCCCGGCCGGGACAGGCCTCGTGGGTGAGCAGTTCTTC
j_gene: TRBJ2-1
v_gene: TRBV13
d_gene: TRBD1
abundance: -

CDR3aa: CASSPGGESSYNSPLHF
CDR3nt: TGTGCCAGCTCACCAGGGGGGGAGAGCTCCTATAATTCACCCCTCCACTTT
j_gene: TRBJ1-6
v_gene: TRBV18
d_gene: -
abundance: -

CDR3aa: CAWSVGKKRVQFF
CDR3nt: TGTGCCTGGAGTGTTGGGAAGAAGAGGGTGCAGTTCTTC
j_gene: TRBJ2-1
v_gene: TRBV30
d_gene: -
abundance: -

CDR3aa: CASSLSQGDYGYTF
CDR3nt: TGTGCCAGCAGCTTATCCCAGGGCGATTATGGCTACACCTTC
j_gene: TRBJ1-2
v_gene: TRBV9
d_gene: -
abundance: -